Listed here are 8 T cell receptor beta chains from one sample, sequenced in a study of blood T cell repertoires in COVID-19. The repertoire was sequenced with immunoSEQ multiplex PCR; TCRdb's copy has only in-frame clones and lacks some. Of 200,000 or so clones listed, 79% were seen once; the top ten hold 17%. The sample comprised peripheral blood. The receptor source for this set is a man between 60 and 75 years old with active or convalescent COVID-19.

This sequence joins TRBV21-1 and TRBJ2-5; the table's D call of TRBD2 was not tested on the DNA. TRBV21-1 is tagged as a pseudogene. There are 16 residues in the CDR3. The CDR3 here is CASGGDTNTRQETQYF. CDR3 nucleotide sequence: TGTGCCTCCGGGGGGGACACAAATACCCGCCAAGAGACCCAGTACTTC.

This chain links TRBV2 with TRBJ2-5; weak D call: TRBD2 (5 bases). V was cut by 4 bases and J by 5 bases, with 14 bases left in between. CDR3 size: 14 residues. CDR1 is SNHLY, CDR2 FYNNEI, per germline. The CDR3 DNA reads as TGTGCCAGCAGTGTGGGAGCCCTCCGGGAGACCCAGTACTTC. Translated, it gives CASSVGALRETQYF.

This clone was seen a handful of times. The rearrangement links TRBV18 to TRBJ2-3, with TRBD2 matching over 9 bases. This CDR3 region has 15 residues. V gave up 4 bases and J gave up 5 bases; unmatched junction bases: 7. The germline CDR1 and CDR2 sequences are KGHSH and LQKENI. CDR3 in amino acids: CASSLSGSEEDTQYF. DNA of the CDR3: TGTGCCAGCTCACTTAGCGGGAGTGAGGAAGATACGCAGTATTTT.

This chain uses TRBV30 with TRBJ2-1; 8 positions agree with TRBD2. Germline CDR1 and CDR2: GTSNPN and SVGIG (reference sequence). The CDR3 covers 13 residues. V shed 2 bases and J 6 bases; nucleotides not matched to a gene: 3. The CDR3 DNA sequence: TGTGCCTGGAGTAGCGGGAGACGCAATGAGCAGTTCTTC. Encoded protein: CAWSSGRRNEQFF.

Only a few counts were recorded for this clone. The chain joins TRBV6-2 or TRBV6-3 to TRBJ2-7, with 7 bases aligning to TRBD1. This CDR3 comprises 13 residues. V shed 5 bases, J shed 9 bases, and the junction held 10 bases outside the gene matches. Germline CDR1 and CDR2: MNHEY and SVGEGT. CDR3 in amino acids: CASSPLRQGWQYF. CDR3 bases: TGTGCCAGCAGTCCCCTAAGACAGGGATGGCAGTACTTC.

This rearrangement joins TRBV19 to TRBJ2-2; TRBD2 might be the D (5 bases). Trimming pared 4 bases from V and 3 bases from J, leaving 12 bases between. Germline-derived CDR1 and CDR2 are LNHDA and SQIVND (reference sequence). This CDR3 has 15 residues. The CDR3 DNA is TGTGCCAGTAGTAAGGGAGCGGTATACACCGGGGAGCTGTTTTTT. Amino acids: CASSKGAVYTGELFF.

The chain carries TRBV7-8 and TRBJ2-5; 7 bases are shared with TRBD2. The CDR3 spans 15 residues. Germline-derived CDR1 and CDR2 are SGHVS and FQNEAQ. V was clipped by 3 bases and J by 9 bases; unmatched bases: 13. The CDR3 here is CASSFSGTIIEAQYF. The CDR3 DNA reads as TGTGCCAGCAGCTTTTCCGGGACTATTATTGAGGCCCAGTACTTC.

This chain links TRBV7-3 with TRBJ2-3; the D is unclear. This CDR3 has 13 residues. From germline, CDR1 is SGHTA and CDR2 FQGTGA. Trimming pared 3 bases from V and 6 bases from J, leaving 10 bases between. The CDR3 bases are TGTGCCAGCAGCTTCAATTTTCGGGATACGCAGTATTTT. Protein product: CASSFNFRDTQYF. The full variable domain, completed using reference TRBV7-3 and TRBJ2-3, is GAGVSQTPSNKVTEKGKYVELRCDPISGHTALYWYRQSLGQGPEFLIYFQGTGAADDSGLPNDRFFAVRPEGSVSTLKIQRTERGDSAVYLCASSFNFRDTQYFGPGTRLTVL.